The 26 T cell receptor beta chains in this list originate from one sample, sequenced in a study of T-cell memory formation after mild COVID-19. TCRdb reanalysed the 5' RACE reads using MiXCR and keeps one entry per CDR3 protein. The data show 400,000 or so distinct CDR3 sequences, more than 20% seen once. Source material: PBMCs or a T cell subset sorted from them (not recorded which). These receptors all stem from an adult woman who had mild COVID-19 (a few samples of this study predate the infection). Cell type and time point are not known.

The V gene is TRBV2, the J gene TRBJ1-5; D unresolved. From germline, CDR1 is SNHLY and CDR2 FYNNEI. The CDR3 runs to 15 residues. Trimming removed 4 bases at V and 0 bases at J, with 10 bases between. CDR3 DNA: TGTGCCAGCAGTGTTTCTGGGAATAGCAATCAGCCCCAGCATTTT. Translating it yields CASSVSGNSNQPQHF. Full variable domain (outside the CDR3, taken from reference TRBV2 and TRBJ1-5): EPEVTQTPSHQVTQMGQEVILRCVPISNHLYFYWYRQILGQKVEFLVSFYNNEISEKSEIFDDQFSVERPDGSNFTLKIRSTKLEDSAMYFCASSVSGNSNQPQHFGDGTRLSIL.

The J gene is TRBJ2-7, the V gene TRBV7-9; D may be TRBD1 or TRBD2 (5 bases each). The germline CDR1 and CDR2 sequences are SEHNR and FQNEAQ (reference sequence). The CDR3 runs to 15 residues. V was shortened by 4 bases and J by 1 base, with 14 bases between the two germline ends. CDR3 DNA: TGTGCCAGCAGCTACCCCAACGAGGGGTCCTACGAGCAGTACTTC. Its protein is CASSYPNEGSYEQYF.

The chain is built from TRBV12-3 or TRBV12-4 and TRBJ2-3; D not resolved. Trimming shortened V by 4 bases and J by 2 bases, and 7 bases separated the two germline ends. The CDR3 spans 13 residues. CDR3 in DNA: TGTGCCAGCAGTTGGTCGGACACAGATACGCAGTATTTT. Amino acid sequence: CASSWSDTDTQYF.

This chain connects TRBV7-9 to TRBJ2-1; D might be TRBD2 (6 bases). The germline gives CDR1 SEHNR, CDR2 FQNEAQ (reference sequence). The CDR3 consists of 15 residues. The V end was cut by 4 bases, the J end by 9 bases, with 19 bases between. The CDR3: CASSSSGGSRGEQFF. The CDR3, as DNA: TGTGCCAGCAGCTCCTCCGGGGGAAGCAGAGGTGAGCAGTTCTTC.

This chain connects TRBV14 to TRBJ2-5, with D unclear. The CDR3 spans 14 residues. Germline assignment: CDR1 SGHDN and CDR2 FVKESK. Trimming removed 0 bases at V and 2 bases at J, with 7 bases between. CDR3 in amino acids: CASSQDRPQETQYF. CDR3 DNA sequence: TGTGCCAGCAGCCAAGATCGGCCTCAAGAGACCCAGTACTTC.

This chain's CDR3 is CASSSTGPGANVLTF. The CDR3 DNA reads TGTGCCAGCAGCTCCACAGGGCCTGGGGCCAACGTCCTGACTTTC. The V gene is TRBV5-4, the J gene TRBJ2-6, with a possible D match to TRBD1 (6 bases). Per the germline V gene, CDR1 is SGHNT and CDR2 is YYREEE (reference sequence). This CDR3 has 15 residues. V gave up 3 bases and J gave up 2 bases, with 9 bases separating them.

The chain carries TRBV5-1 and TRBJ2-3; D unclear. With 0 bases removed from V and 6 bases from J, the gap between germline ends came to 11 bases. CDR1 and CDR2 from the germline V gene are SGHRS and YFSETQ. The CDR3 consists of 14 residues. The CDR3 nucleotides read TGCGCCAGCAGCTTGGCGGCAGGCGGTGATACGCAGTATTTT. Amino acids: CASSLAAGGDTQYF. Using reference TRBV5-1 and TRBJ2-3 for the parts outside the CDR3, the full variable domain is KAGVTQTPRYLIKTRGQQVTLSCSPISGHRSVSWYQQTPGQGLQFLFEYFSETQRNKGNFPGRFSGRQFSNSRSEMNVSTLELGDSALYLCASSLAAGGDTQYFGPGTRLTVL.

This clonotype was seen more than once but under ten times. The J gene is TRBJ1-2, the V gene TRBV7-8; 8 positions agree with TRBD1. The V segment lost 5 bases and the J segment 7 bases; nucleotides outside the gene matches: 6. This CDR3 region has 13 residues. Germline V gene lookup returns CDR1 SGHVS and CDR2 FQNEAQ. CDR3 bases: TGTGCCAGCAGCGCCCGGACAGGGTCTGGCTACACCTTC. Its translation is CASSARTGSGYTF.

This sequence joins TRBV29-1 and TRBJ1-2; D perhaps matches TRBD1 (6 bases). The CDR3 runs to 13 residues. The V end was cut by 6 bases, the J end by 7 bases, with 18 bases between. Per the germline V gene, CDR1 is SQVTM and CDR2 is ANQGSEA. This CDR3 reads CSVATGTSGGYTF. DNA for the CDR3: TGCAGCGTAGCTACAGGGACTTCGGGTGGCTACACCTTC. The full variable domain, rest sourced from reference TRBV29-1 and TRBJ1-2, is SAVISQKPSRDICQRGTSLTIQCQVDSQVTMMFWYRQQPGQSLTLIATANQGSEATYESGFVIDKFPISRPNLTFSTLTVSNMSPEDSSIYLCSVATGTSGGYTFGSGTRLTVV.

This clonotype was seen at least ten times. V usage is TRBV5-1 and J usage is TRBJ2-1, with 7 positions matching TRBD2. CDR1 and CDR2 from the germline V gene are SGHRS and YFSETQ. The CDR3 sequence is 15 residues long. Trimming at V came to 4 bases and at J to 5 bases, leaving 9 bases not matched to a gene. CDR3 sequence: CASSGGLSENNEQFF. CDR3 in DNA: TGCGCCAGCAGCGGGGGACTAAGCGAGAACAATGAGCAGTTCTTC.

This clonotype has only a few counts. The J gene is TRBJ2-7, the V gene TRBV5-1, with TRBD1 as a possible D gene (6 bases). The germline V gene encodes CDR1 SGHRS and CDR2 YFSETQ. There are 14 residues in the CDR3. The germline V and J ends were trimmed by 0 bases and 0 bases, with 7 bases remaining between them. This CDR3 reads CASSLGQDSYEQYF. The CDR3 DNA sequence: TGCGCCAGCAGCTTGGGACAGGACTCCTACGAGCAGTACTTC.

This chain links TRBV5-1 with TRBJ2-7; perhaps TRBD2 as D (6 bases). The germline gives CDR1 SGHRS, CDR2 YFSETQ. Trimming took 3 bases from V and 3 from J, leaving 16 bases between them. This CDR3 region has 15 residues. The CDR3, as DNA: TGCGCCAGCAGCTCCGGGCCCGGGAGAGTCTACGAGCAGTACTTC. This gives the protein CASSSGPGRVYEQYF.

The chain links TRBV6-5 to TRBJ2-6; TRBD1 matches 7 bases. Germline values: CDR1 MNHEY, CDR2 SVGAGI. Trimming removed 6 bases from V and 0 bases from J; junction bases left unmatched: 8. This CDR3 comprises 17 residues. The CDR3 reads CASRLQGSTSGANVLTF. The DNA of the CDR3 is TGTGCCAGCAGGCTACAGGGGAGTACCTCTGGGGCCAACGTCCTGACTTTC.

This clonotype turned up a few times. The V gene is TRBV6-2 or TRBV6-3, the J gene TRBJ2-7; 10 bases align to TRBD1. CDR1 and CDR2 from the germline V gene are MNHEY and SVGEGT. This CDR3 has 15 residues. J lost 6 bases, V lost 7 bases, and 12 bases had no gene match. The CDR3, as DNA: TGTGCCAGCATTTCCACCGGGACAGGGGTAGGCGAGCAGTACTTC. Its translation is CASISTGTGVGEQYF.

This chain connects TRBV4-3 to TRBJ2-6, with 9 bases that match TRBD1. V was pared by 1 base and J by 3 bases, with 7 bases of the junction left unmatched. CDR1 is LGHNA, CDR2 YSLEER, per germline. The CDR3 is made up of 18 amino acids. The CDR3 bases are TGCGCCAGCAGCCAAGTTTCCACAGGGGGCCGTGGGGCCAACGTCCTGACTTTC. This sequence encodes CASSQVSTGGRGANVLTF.

CDR3 nucleotides: TGTGCCAGCAGCTTAGGTACCGGGGTGAACACCGGGGAGCTGTTTTTT. Translated, it gives CASSLGTGVNTGELFF. The gene calls are TRBV7-7 and TRBJ2-2; possible D gene TRBD2, 5 bases. Germline CDR1 and CDR2: SSHAT and FNYEAQ (reference sequence). The CDR3 is 16 residues long. Trimming took off 1 base at V and 1 base at J, with 10 bases between the two ends.

This chain connects TRBV5-1 to TRBJ2-5, with TRBD2 matching 8 bases. The length of the CDR3 is 15 residues. With V trimmed by 0 bases and J by 7 bases, 8 bases remained unmatched. Per germline, CDR1 SGHRS and CDR2 YFSETQ. CDR3 sequence reads: CASSLEPSGSSTQYF. DNA of the CDR3: TGCGCCAGCAGCTTGGAGCCCAGCGGGAGTTCGACCCAGTACTTC.

The chain has TRBV21-1 and TRBJ2-7; the DNA was not used to check the table's D call, TRBD2. TRBV21-1 is a listed pseudogene. CDR3 length: 19 residues. The CDR3 DNA reads TGTGCCAGCAGCAAAGCGCGTCCCGCTAGCGGGACAACCTCCTACGAGCAGTACTTC. It is translated as CASSKARPASGTTSYEQYF.

This clonotype was seen only a few times. The J gene is TRBJ2-7, the V gene TRBV5-4; either TRBD1 or TRBD2 may supply D (5 bases each). V lost 0 bases to trimming and J lost 2 bases, with 12 bases between them. Germline V gene lookup returns CDR1 SGHNT and CDR2 YYREEE (reference sequence). CDR3 length equals 15 residues. CDR3 DNA sequence: TGTGCCAGCAGCTTGGTTGGGACGGGTGCCTACGAGCAGTACTTC. Translated: CASSLVGTGAYEQYF.

V gene TRBV4-1 combines with J gene TRBJ2-7; maybe TRBD2 (6 bases). The germline V gene encodes CDR1 MGHRA and CDR2 YSYEKL. The length of the CDR3 is 19 residues. Trimming pared 2 bases from V and 2 bases from J, leaving 25 bases between. CDR3 region: CASSQPTLQLASRTYEQYF. As DNA, the CDR3 is TGCGCCAGCAGCCAACCAACCCTACAACTAGCTTCCCGAACCTACGAGCAGTACTTC.

The rearrangement joins TRBV18 to TRBJ2-5, with 13 bases that match TRBD2. This CDR3 comprises 16 residues. Germline-derived CDR1 and CDR2 are KGHSH and LQKENI. With 4 bases clipped from V and 3 bases from J, the junction kept 5 bases outside the gene matches. CDR3 coding DNA: TGTGCCAGCTCACAAAGAGGGACTAGCGGGAAAGAGACCCAGTACTTC. Its protein is CASSQRGTSGKETQYF.

This clonotype has more than one count but fewer than ten. The genes are TRBV9 and TRBJ2-7, with D perhaps matching TRBD2 (5 bases). Trimming left V 0 bases short and J 2 bases short, with 12 bases between. There are 15 residues in the CDR3. CDR1 is SGDLS, CDR2 YYNGEE, per germline. CDR3 in amino acids: CASSVAVTGTYEQYF. CDR3 DNA sequence: TGTGCCAGCAGCGTAGCGGTGACGGGAACCTACGAGCAGTACTTC.

This clonotype has ten or more counts. This sequence joins TRBV6-2 or TRBV6-3 and TRBJ2-3; 10 nucleotides align to TRBD1. Germline values: CDR1 MNHEY, CDR2 SVGEGT. The CDR3 is made up of 15 amino acids. V trimming: 6 bases; J trimming: 6 bases; junction bases outside the gene matches: 9. In DNA form, the CDR3 reads TGTGCCAGCAGCGAAGGGGGACAGGGGAAGGATACGCAGTATTTT. Residues: CASSEGGQGKDTQYF.

This chain links TRBV5-6 with TRBJ1-2, with D perhaps matching TRBD1 (5 bases). The CDR3 spans 14 residues. The germline CDR1 and CDR2 sequences are SGHDT and YYEEEE. V dropped 0 bases and J dropped 2 bases, with 8 bases sitting between them. This CDR3 reads CASSLGQWNYGYTF. The DNA for the CDR3 is TGTGCCAGCAGCTTGGGACAGTGGAACTATGGCTACACCTTC.

This clonotype turned up a few times. This chain uses TRBV6-1 with TRBJ2-1; no reliable D call. Germline values: CDR1 MNHNS, CDR2 SASEGT. This CDR3 has 12 residues. With 6 bases removed from V and 5 bases from J, the gap between germline ends came to 8 bases. The CDR3 DNA reads as TGTGCCAGCAGAGTTCCGGACAATGAGCAGTTCTTC. This gives the protein CASRVPDNEQFF.

The genes are TRBV30 and TRBJ2-7, with 7 bases aligning to TRBD1. This CDR3 spans 13 amino acids. Unmatched junction bases numbered 9, after V lost 7 bases and J lost 3 bases. Germline V gives CDR1 GTSNPN, CDR2 SVGIG (reference sequence). The chain's CDR3 is CAFSGTEVYEQYF. As DNA, the CDR3 is TGTGCCTTCTCCGGGACAGAAGTCTACGAGCAGTACTTC.